Listed here are 17 T cell receptor beta chains from one sample, sequenced in a study of shared clonotypes between healthy human individuals. Libraries were prepared by immunoSEQ multiplex PCR; TCRdb keeps only in-frame clonotypes and omits some of them. Of about 2 million clones in the sample, roughly 95% were seen once. The sequenced material came from naive CD4+ T cells sorted from blood. Subset here: CD45RA+ positively selected. These receptors were collected from a man aged 18 to 35 in good health.

This chain uses TRBV6-1 with TRBJ1-5; 10 bases align to TRBD1. V shed 6 bases, J shed 9 bases, and the junction held 8 bases outside the gene matches. The CDR3 runs 14 residues. Germline CDR1 is MNHNS and CDR2 is SASEGT. The CDR3, as DNA: TGTGCCAGCAGCACCGGGACAGGGGCCCTGCCCCAGCATTTT. It encodes CASSTGTGALPQHF.

The V and J genes are TRBV6-5 and TRBJ1-2; 7 positions agree with TRBD1. The CDR3 is 14 amino acids. Germline V CDR1 and CDR2: MNHEY, SVGAGI. V was pared by 7 bases and J by 0 bases, with 5 bases of the junction left unmatched. DNA of the CDR3: TGTGCCAGCACCGACAGGGAAGCTAACTATGGCTACACCTTC. Its protein is CASTDREANYGYTF.

As concerns this clone: The same CDR3 can be traced to other DNA sequences in this sample. The chain couples TRBV6-5 to TRBJ1-2; the D is unclear. Germline CDR1 is MNHEY and CDR2 is SVGAGI. This CDR3 has 13 amino acids. Trimming pared 6 bases from V and 2 bases from J, leaving 10 bases between. The DNA of the CDR3 is TGTGCCAGCAGCTACAAGGGAAACTATGGCTACACCTTC. Amino acids: CASSYKGNYGYTF.

The gene calls are TRBV5-1 and TRBJ2-3; D is perhaps TRBD2 (5 bases). The CDR3 covers 13 residues. Germline loops: CDR1 SGHRS, CDR2 YFSETQ. The V gene lost 0 bases and the J gene lost 14 bases, with 16 bases spanning the gap. The DNA of the CDR3 is TGCGCCAGCAGCTTGGCCTCTGAGGGTCTCCTGTATTTT. It encodes CASSLASEGLLYF.

This sequence joins TRBV6-5 and TRBJ1-3, with D possibly TRBD1 on 6 matching bases. The germline V gene encodes CDR1 MNHEY and CDR2 SVGAGI. The length of the CDR3 is 13 residues. Trimming shortened V by 6 bases and J by 4 bases, and 10 bases separated the two germline ends. The CDR3 bases are TGTGCCAGCAGACCGACAGGAGGAAACACCATATATTTT. It codes for CASRPTGGNTIYF.

The rearrangement links TRBV2 to TRBJ2-3; D call uncertain. The CDR3 runs 13 residues. Germline V gene sequence: CDR1 SNHLY, CDR2 FYNNEI. V lost 6 bases and J lost 3, with 10 bases in between. The CDR3 nucleotides are TGTGCCAGCAGCGAACAACTTACAGATACGCAGTATTTT. It yields the protein CASSEQLTDTQYF.

The CDR3 sequence: CAIRIANSTDTQYF. CDR3 DNA sequence: TGTGCCATCAGAATAGCGAATAGCACAGATACGCAGTATTTT. This sequence joins TRBV10-3 and TRBJ2-3; the D gene is possibly TRBD2 (5 bases). This CDR3 has 14 residues. The germline V gene encodes CDR1 ENHRY and CDR2 SYGVKD. Deletions cut 6 bases from V and 0 bases from J, with 10 bases between.

The gene calls are TRBV12-2 and TRBJ1-2; the DNA was not used to check the table's D call, TRBD1. TRBV12-2 is flagged as a pseudogene. This CDR3 comprises 15 residues. This chain's CDR3 is CASRHSQGTNYGYTF. In nucleotides, the CDR3 is TGTGCAAGTCGCCACTCTCAGGGGACTAACTATGGCTACACCTTC.

J is TRBJ2-1 and V is TRBV6-5, with a tentative D call TRBD2 (6 bases). Germline V gene lookup returns CDR1 MNHEY and CDR2 SVGAGI. With 6 bases removed from V and 8 bases from J, the gap between germline ends came to 14 bases. The CDR3 length is 13 residues. The CDR3 DNA reads as TGTGCCAGCAGCCCACGGACGGGGGATGAGCAGTTCTTC. Encoded protein: CASSPRTGDEQFF.

On this clone: Other nucleotide sequences in the sample specify the same CDR3. The chain uses TRBV11-2 and TRBJ2-5, with D hard to call. The CDR3 loop spans 12 amino acids. The germline V and J ends were trimmed by 5 bases and 1 base, with 5 bases remaining between them. Per germline, CDR1 SGHAT and CDR2 FQNNGV. Here the CDR3 reads CASSPSQETQYF. The CDR3 nucleotides read TGTGCCAGCAGCCCTTCCCAAGAGACCCAGTACTTC. Using reference TRBV11-2 and TRBJ2-5 for the parts outside the CDR3, the full variable domain is EAGVAQSPRYKIIEKRQSVAFWCNPISGHATLYWYQQILGQGPKLLIQFQNNGVVDDSQLPKDRFSAERLKGVDSTLKIQPAKLEDSAVYLCASSPSQETQYFGPGTRLLVL.

The chain uses TRBV5-1 and TRBJ2-1; D is unresolved. CDR3 length equals 13 residues. Germline values: CDR1 SGHRS, CDR2 YFSETQ. V lost 1 base, J lost 12 bases, and 14 bases lay in between. CDR3 nucleotide sequence: TGCGCCAGCAGCTTGCCGTCTCCGATGGGGCAGTTCTTC. Its protein product is CASSLPSPMGQFF. Combining the CDR3 with reference TRBV5-1 and TRBJ2-1 gives the whole variable domain KAGVTQTPRYLIKTRGQQVTLSCSPISGHRSVSWYQQTPGQGLQFLFEYFSETQRNKGNFPGRFSGRQFSNSRSEMNVSTLELGDSALYLCASSLPSPMGQFFGPGTRLTVL.

The J gene is TRBJ1-5, the V gene TRBV19; 7 bases are shared with TRBD1. The germline V gene encodes CDR1 LNHDA and CDR2 SQIVND (reference sequence). The CDR3 contains 15 residues. After removal of 3 bases from V and 1 base from J, the junction contained 3 bases not matched to a gene. The CDR3: CASSMRDRSNQPQHF. The CDR3 DNA reads as TGTGCCAGTAGTATGCGGGACAGAAGCAATCAGCCCCAGCATTTT. Complete variable domain (other parts from reference TRBV19 and TRBJ1-5): DGGITQSPKYLFRKEGQNVTLSCEQNLNHDAMYWYRQDPGQGLRLIYYSQIVNDFQKGDIAEGYSVSREKKESFPLTVTSAQKNPTAFYLCASSMRDRSNQPQHFGDGTRLSIL.

V usage is TRBV7-2 and J usage is TRBJ1-2; D call uncertain. Trimming pared 2 bases from V and 2 bases from J, leaving 6 bases between. Germline CDR1 is SGHTA and CDR2 is FQGNSA. The CDR3 covers 13 residues. CDR3 in amino acids: CASSLLQNYGYTF. CDR3 bases: TGTGCCAGCAGCTTATTACAAAACTATGGCTACACCTTC.

The chain joins TRBV5-1 to TRBJ1-1; D gene uncertain. The CDR3 length is 15 residues. Germline V gene lookup returns CDR1 SGHRS and CDR2 YFSETQ. Trimming cost V 1 base and J 2 bases, with 12 bases left between them. CDR3: CASSLSTATNTEAFF. The CDR3 region has the DNA TGCGCCAGCAGCTTGTCCACGGCGACTAACACTGAAGCTTTCTTT.

This clone was found once. The rearrangement links TRBV6-5 to TRBJ2-2; 8 bases are a match to TRBD1. CDR1 and CDR2 (germline): MNHEY, SVGAGI. The junction had 5 bases not matched to a gene; V was cut back by 8 bases and J by 3 bases. There are 14 residues in the CDR3. The CDR3 loop is CASGQGIHTGELFF. DNA for the CDR3: TGTGCCAGCGGACAGGGCATCCACACCGGGGAGCTGTTTTTT.

The genes are TRBV10-3 and TRBJ1-2; D gene unclear. The CDR3 totals 13 residues. Germline CDR1 and CDR2: ENHRY and SYGVKD. Trimming removed 1 base from V and 0 bases from J, with 3 bases in between. The CDR3, as DNA: TGTGCCATCAGTGAGTTAGCTAACTATGGCTACACCTTC. It translates to CAISELANYGYTF.

This clone was seen a single time. The chain couples TRBV2 to TRBJ1-2, with 9 bases matching TRBD1. CDR1 is SNHLY, CDR2 FYNNEI, per germline. This CDR3 spans 13 amino acids. The ends lost 7 bases at V and 4 bases at J; junction bases unmatched: 4. CDR3 sequence: CASIGQGPYGYTF. The CDR3 coding sequence is TGTGCCAGCATAGGACAGGGGCCCTATGGCTACACCTTC.